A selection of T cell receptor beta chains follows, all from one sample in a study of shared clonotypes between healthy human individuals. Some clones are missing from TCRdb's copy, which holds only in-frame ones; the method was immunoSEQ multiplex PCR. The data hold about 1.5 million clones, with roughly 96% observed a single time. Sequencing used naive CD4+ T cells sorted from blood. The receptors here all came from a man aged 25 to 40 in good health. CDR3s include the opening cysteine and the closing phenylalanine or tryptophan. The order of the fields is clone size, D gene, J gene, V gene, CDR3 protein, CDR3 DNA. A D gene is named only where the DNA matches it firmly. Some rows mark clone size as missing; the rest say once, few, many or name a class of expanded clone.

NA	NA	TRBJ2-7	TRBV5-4	CASSFAGSVGEQYF	TGTGCCAGCAGCTTTGCGGGGAGCGTTGGCGAGCAGTACTTC
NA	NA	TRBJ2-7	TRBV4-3	CASSQDRYYEQYF	TGCGCCAGCAGCCAAGACAGATACTACGAGCAGTACTTC
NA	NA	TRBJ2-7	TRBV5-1	CASMSTANYEQYF	TGCGCCAGCATGAGTACAGCCAACTACGAGCAGTACTTC
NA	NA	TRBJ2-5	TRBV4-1	CASSQVVFVPAETQYF	TGCGCCAGCAGCCAAGTGGTTTTTGTCCCGGCGGAGACCCAGTACTTC
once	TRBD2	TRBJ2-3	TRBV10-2	CATTRFPQRLAGGVTDTQYF	TGCGCCACCACTCGCTTCCCACAACGACTAGCGGGAGGGGTCACAGATACGCAGTATTTT
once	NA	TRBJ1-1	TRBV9	CASSVTGMNTEAFF	TGTGCCAGCAGCGTGACAGGAATGAACACTGAAGCTTTCTTT
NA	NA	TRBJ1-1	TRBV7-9	CASSSRGGSAGKAFF	TGTGCCAGCAGCTCCCGGGGGGGGTCAGCGGGGAAAGCTTTCTTT
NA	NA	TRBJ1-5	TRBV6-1	CASRPRGDSNQPQHF	TGTGCCAGCAGGCCTAGGGGTGATAGCAATCAGCCCCAGCATTTT
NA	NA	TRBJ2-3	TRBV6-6	CASSSPPGAVDTQYF	TGTGCCAGCAGTTCCCCGCCAGGGGCGGTAGATACGCAGTATTTT
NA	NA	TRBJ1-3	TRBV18	CASSPLLERNTIYF	TGTGCCAGCTCACCATTATTGGAAAGAAACACCATATATTTT
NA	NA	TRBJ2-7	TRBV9	CASSALLGYEQYF	TGTGCCAGCAGCGCCTTACTAGGTTACGAGCAGTACTTC
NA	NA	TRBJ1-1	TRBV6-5	CASRIGTGNTEAFF	TGTGCCAGTCGTATCGGGACTGGCAACACTGAAGCTTTCTTT
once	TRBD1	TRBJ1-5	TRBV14	CASSQEATGGDNQPQHF	TGTGCCAGCAGCCAAGAAGCCACAGGGGGCGATAATCAGCCCCAGCATTTT
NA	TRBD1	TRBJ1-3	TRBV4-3	CASSQDAQGILSGNTIYF	TGCGCCAGCAGCCAAGATGCACAGGGGATCCTCTCTGGAAACACCATATATTTT
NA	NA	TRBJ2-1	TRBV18	CASSPGLANYNEQFF	TGTGCCAGCTCACCCGGACTGGCAAATTACAATGAGCAGTTCTTC
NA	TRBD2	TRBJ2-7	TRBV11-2	CASSRLPLAGVYEQYF	TGTGCCAGCAGCAGGCTACCACTAGCGGGAGTCTACGAGCAGTACTTC
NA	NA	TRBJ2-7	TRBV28	CASSLLRDEQYF	TGTGCCAGCAGTTTACTGAGGGACGAGCAGTACTTC
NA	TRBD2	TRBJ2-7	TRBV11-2	CASSLEVAGISYEQYF	TGTGCCAGCAGCTTAGAGGTAGCGGGAATTTCCTACGAGCAGTACTTC
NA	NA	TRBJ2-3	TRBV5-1	CASSLGLADSTDTQYF	TGCGCCAGCAGCTTGGGTCTAGCAGATAGCACAGATACGCAGTATTTT
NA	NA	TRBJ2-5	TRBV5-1	CASSLAGKETQYF	TGCGCCAGCAGCTTGGCAGGCAAAGAGACCCAGTACTTC
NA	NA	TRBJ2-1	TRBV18	CASSPPDNEQFF	TGTGCCAGCTCACCACCCGACAATGAGCAGTTCTTC
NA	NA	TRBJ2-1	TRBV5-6	CASSSGGYRANEQFF	TGTGCCAGCAGCTCTGGCGGGTATAGGGCAAATGAGCAGTTCTTC
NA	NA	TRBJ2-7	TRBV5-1	CASSLGGASYEQYF	TGCGCCAGCAGCTTGGGTGGGGCCTCCTACGAGCAGTACTTC
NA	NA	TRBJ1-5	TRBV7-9	CASSYSRYENQPQHF	TGTGCCAGCAGCTACTCCCGATATGAGAATCAGCCCCAGCATTTT
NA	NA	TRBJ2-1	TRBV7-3	CASSLQSGFYNEQFF	TGTGCCAGCAGCTTACAGAGCGGGTTCTACAATGAGCAGTTCTTC
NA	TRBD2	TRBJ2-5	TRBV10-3	CAISWGLASEETQYF	TGTGCCATCAGTTGGGGACTAGCGTCTGAAGAGACCCAGTACTTC
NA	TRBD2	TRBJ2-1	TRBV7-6	CASSPGLEAYNEQFF	TGTGCCAGCAGCCCGGGACTAGAGGCATACAATGAGCAGTTCTTC
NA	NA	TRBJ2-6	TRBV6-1	CATTKPLSGANVLTF	TGTGCCACAACCAAACCCCTGTCTGGGGCCAACGTCCTGACTTTC
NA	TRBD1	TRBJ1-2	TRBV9	CASSVGQGNYGYTF	TGTGCCAGCAGTGTTGGACAGGGAAACTATGGCTACACCTTC
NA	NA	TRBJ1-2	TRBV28	CASSFKEYGYTF	TGTGCCAGCAGTTTTAAGGAGTATGGCTACACCTTC
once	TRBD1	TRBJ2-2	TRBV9	CASSVGQGANTGELFF	TGTGCCAGCAGCGTAGGGCAGGGGGCGAACACCGGGGAGCTGTTTTTT
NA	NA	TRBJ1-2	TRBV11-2	CASSLVAGTNYGYTF	TGTGCCAGCAGCTTAGTGGCAGGTACTAACTATGGCTACACCTTC
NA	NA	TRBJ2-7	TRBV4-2	CASSLGDESYEQYF	TGTGCCAGCAGCCTCGGGGACGAGTCCTACGAGCAGTACTTC
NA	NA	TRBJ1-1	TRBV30	CAWSEQVFAWEAFF	TGTGCCTGGAGTGAACAGGTTTTCGCCTGGGAAGCTTTCTTT
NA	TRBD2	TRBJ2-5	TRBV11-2	CASSSGLAGGGETQYF	TGTGCCAGCAGCTCCGGACTAGCGGGAGGGGGGGAGACCCAGTACTTC
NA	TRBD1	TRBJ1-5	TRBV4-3	CASSQTGGGQPQHF	TGCGCCAGCAGCCAAACAGGGGGCGGTCAGCCCCAGCATTTT
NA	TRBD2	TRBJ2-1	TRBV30	CASPTAGGDNEQFF	TGTGCCTCCCCTACAGCGGGAGGGGACAATGAGCAGTTCTTC
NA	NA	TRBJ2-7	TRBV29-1	CSVELGTSTYEQYF	TGCAGCGTTGAATTGGGGACTTCCACCTACGAGCAGTACTTC